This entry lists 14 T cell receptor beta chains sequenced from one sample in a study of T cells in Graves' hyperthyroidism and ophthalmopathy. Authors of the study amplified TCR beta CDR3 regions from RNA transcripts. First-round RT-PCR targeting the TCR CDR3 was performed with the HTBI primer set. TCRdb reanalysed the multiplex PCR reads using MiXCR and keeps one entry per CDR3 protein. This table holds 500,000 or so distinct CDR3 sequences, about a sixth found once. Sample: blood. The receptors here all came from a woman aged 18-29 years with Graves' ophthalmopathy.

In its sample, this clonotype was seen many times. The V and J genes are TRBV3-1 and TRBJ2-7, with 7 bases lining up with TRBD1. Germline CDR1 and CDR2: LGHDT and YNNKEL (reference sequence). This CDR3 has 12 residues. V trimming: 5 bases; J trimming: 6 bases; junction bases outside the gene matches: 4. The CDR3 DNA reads TGTGCCAGCAGCAACAGGGGAATCGAGCAGTACTTC. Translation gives CASSNRGIEQYF.

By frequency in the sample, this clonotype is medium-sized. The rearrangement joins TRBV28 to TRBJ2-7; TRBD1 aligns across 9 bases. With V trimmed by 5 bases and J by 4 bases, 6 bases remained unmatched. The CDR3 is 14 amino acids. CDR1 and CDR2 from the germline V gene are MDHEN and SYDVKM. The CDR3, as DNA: TGTGCCAGCAGTAATGAAGGGACAGGGTACGAGCAGTACTTC. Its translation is CASSNEGTGYEQYF.

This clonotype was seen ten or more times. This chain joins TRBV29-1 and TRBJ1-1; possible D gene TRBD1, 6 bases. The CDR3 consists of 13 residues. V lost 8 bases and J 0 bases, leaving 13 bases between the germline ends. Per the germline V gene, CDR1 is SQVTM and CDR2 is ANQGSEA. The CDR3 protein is CSIIGTLNTEAFF. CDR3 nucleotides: TGCAGCATCATTGGGACACTGAACACTGAAGCTTTCTTT.

CDR3 nucleotides: TGTGCCAGCAGTACAGCCGGGACGGCCACCTCCCAGCATTTT. Amino acid sequence: CASSTAGTATSQHF. The chain is built from TRBV6-1 and TRBJ1-5; the D gene is possibly TRBD1 (5 bases). The CDR3 has 14 residues. CDR1 is MNHNS and CDR2 is SASEGT in the germline V gene. Trimming shortened V by 5 bases and J by 11 bases, and 19 bases separated the two germline ends.

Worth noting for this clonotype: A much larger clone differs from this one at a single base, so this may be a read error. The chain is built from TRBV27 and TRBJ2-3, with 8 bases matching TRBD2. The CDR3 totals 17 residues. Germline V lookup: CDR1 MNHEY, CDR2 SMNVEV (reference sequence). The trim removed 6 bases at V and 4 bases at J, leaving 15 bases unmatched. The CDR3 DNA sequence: TGTGCCAGCAGGGTAGCGGGAATAATTCTAACCGCAGATACGCAGTATTTT. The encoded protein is CASRVAGIILTADTQYF.

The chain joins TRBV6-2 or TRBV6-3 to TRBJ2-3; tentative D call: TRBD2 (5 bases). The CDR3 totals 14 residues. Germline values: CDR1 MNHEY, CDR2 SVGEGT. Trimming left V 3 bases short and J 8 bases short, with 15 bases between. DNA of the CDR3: TGTGCCAGCAGTTATCCAAAACTAGGAGGTACGCAGTATTTT. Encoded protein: CASSYPKLGGTQYF.

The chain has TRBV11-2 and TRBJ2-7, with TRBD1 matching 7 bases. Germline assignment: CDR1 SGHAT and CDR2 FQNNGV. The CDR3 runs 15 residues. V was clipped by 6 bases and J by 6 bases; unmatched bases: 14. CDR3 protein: CASSQGRGQTCEQYF. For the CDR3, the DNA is TGTGCCAGCAGTCAAGGCCGGGGACAGACCTGCGAGCAGTACTTC.

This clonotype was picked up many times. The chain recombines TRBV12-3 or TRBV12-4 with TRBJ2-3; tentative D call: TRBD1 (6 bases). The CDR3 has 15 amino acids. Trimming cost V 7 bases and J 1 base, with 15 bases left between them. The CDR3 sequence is CASISSWGRTDTQYF. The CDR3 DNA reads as TGTGCCAGCATTTCATCTTGGGGGCGCACAGATACGCAGTATTTT.

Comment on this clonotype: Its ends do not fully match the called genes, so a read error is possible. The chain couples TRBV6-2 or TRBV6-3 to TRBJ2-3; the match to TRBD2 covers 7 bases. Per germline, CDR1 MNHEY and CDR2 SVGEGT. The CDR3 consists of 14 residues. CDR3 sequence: CASRQGGSTDTQYF. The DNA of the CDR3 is TGTGCCAGCAGACAAGGCGGGAGCACAGATACGCAATATTTT.

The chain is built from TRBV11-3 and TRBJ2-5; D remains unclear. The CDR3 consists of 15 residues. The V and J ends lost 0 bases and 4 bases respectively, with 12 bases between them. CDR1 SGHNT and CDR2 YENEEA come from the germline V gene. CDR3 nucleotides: TGTGCCAGCAGCTTAGACGGCGGCCAAGGAGAGACCCAGTACTTC. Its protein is CASSLDGGQGETQYF.

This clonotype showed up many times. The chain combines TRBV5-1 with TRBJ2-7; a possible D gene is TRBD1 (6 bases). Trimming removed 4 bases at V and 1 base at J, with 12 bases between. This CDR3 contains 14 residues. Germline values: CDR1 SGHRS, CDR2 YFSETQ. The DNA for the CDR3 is TGCGCCAGCAGCGGAACAGGGTATTCCTACGAGCAGTACTTC. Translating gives CASSGTGYSYEQYF.

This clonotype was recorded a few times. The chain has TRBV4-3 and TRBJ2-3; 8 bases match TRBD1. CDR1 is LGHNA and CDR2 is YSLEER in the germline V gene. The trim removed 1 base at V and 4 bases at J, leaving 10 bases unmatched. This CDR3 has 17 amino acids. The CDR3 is CASSQGVDRAIPDTQYF. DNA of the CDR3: TGCGCCAGCAGCCAAGGTGTGGACAGGGCGATCCCAGATACGCAGTATTTT.

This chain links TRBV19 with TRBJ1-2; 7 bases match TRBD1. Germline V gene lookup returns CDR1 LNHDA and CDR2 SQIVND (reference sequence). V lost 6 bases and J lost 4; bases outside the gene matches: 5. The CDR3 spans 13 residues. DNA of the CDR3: TGTGCCAGTAGCCGGGACAGTCGCTATGGCTACACCTTC. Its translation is CASSRDSRYGYTF.

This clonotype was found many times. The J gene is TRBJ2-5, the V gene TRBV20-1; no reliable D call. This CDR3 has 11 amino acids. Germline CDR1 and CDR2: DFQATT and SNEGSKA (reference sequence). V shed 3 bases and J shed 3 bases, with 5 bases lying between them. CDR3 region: CSASTEETQYF. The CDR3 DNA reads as TGCAGTGCTAGTACCGAAGAGACCCAGTACTTC.